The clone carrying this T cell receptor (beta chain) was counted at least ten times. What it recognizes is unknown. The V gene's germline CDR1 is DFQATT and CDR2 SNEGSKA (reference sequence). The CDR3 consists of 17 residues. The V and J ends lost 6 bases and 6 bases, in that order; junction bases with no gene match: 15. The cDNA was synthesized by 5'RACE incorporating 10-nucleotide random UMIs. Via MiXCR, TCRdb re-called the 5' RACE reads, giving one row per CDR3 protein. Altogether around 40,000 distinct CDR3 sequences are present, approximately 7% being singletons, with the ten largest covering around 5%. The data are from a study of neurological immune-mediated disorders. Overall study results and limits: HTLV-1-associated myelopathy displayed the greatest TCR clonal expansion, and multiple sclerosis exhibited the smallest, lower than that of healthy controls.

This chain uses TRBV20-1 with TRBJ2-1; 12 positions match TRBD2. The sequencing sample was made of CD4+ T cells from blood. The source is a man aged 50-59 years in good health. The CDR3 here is CSAPPALASGRANEQFF. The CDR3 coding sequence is TGCAGTGCCCCCCCGGCCCTGGCTAGCGGGAGGGCCAATGAGCAGTTCTTC.